The 6 T cell receptor beta chains listed next were all sequenced from one sample in a study of OX40 agonist ivuxolimab in advanced cancers. Libraries were prepared by immunoSEQ multiplex PCR; TCRdb keeps only in-frame clonotypes and omits some of them. The profile shows 60,000 to 85,000 clones, 75% to 80% of them singletons. Specimen: CD4+ or CD8+ T cells sorted from blood, collected in a trial of the OX40 agonist ivuxolimab. These receptors originate from an adult with an advanced solid tumor such as melanoma, head and neck, liver or kidney cancer.

The rearrangement joins TRBV6-1 to TRBJ1-5, with D maybe TRBD1 (5 bases). CDR1 is MNHNS, CDR2 SASEGT, per germline. The length of the CDR3 is 17 residues. V lost 0 bases and J 1 base, leaving 13 bases between the germline ends. The CDR3 loop is CASSEAMGLGSNQPQHF. CDR3 nucleotides: TGTGCCAGCAGTGAAGCGATGGGGCTTGGGAGCAATCAGCCCCAGCATTTT.

This chain joins TRBV28 and TRBJ2-7; D is ambiguous. This CDR3 region has 12 residues. V was clipped by 5 bases and J by 4 bases, with 9 bases between them. The germline CDR1 and CDR2 sequences are MDHEN and SYDVKM. The CDR3 loop reads CASSPATYEQYF. The CDR3 DNA follows: TGTGCCAGCAGTCCTGCAACTTACGAGCAGTACTTC.

The chain combines TRBV10-3 with TRBJ1-1; D unresolved. Looked up from germline, CDR1 is ENHRY and CDR2 is SYGVKD. The CDR3 is made up of 14 amino acids. Trimming pared 2 bases from V and 5 bases from J, leaving 12 bases between. In DNA, the CDR3 is TGTGCCATCAGTGAGGGAGACCTGAGGACTGAAGCTTTCTTT. Its translation: CAISEGDLRTEAFF.

The chain carries TRBV9 and TRBJ2-1; perhaps TRBD2 as D (6 bases). The CDR3 consists of 15 residues. Trimming pared 2 bases from V and 3 bases from J, leaving 12 bases between. The germline CDR1 and CDR2 sequences are SGDLS and YYNGEE. The CDR3 region has the DNA TGTGCCAGCAGCGTTGATAGCGGCTTCTACAATGAGCAGTTCTTC. Translated: CASSVDSGFYNEQFF.

This rearrangement joins TRBV5-1 to TRBJ1-2; D gene ambiguous. Per germline, CDR1 SGHRS and CDR2 YFSETQ. Trimming cost V 0 bases and J 8 bases, with 17 bases left between them. There are 15 residues in the CDR3. The CDR3 is CASSLAAAAPGGYTF. The CDR3 DNA sequence: TGCGCCAGCAGCTTGGCCGCGGCGGCCCCTGGGGGCTACACCTTC.

The chain couples TRBV19 to TRBJ1-1; the D is unclear. Germline V gene data show CDR1 as LNHDA and CDR2 as SQIVND (reference sequence). Trimming removed 10 bases from V and 0 bases from J, with 15 bases in between. The CDR3 extends over 14 amino acids. CDR3: CATKTQHLNTEAFF. The CDR3 DNA reads TGTGCCACCAAGACGCAACATTTGAACACTGAAGCTTTCTTT.